The sample holds one count of the clone carrying this T cell receptor beta chain. Methods used by the authors: Nucleated cell counts were estimated from reference gene primer amplification. The protocol was immunoSEQ multiplex PCR, while the TCRdb copy is restricted to in-frame clones and leaves out a portion. That table supplies the V and J calls and clone size; D and trimming were determined from the DNA. The sample carries tens of thousands of clones, just under 75% recorded once. This sample was taken from a study of blood T cell repertoires in COVID-19. This CDR3 spans 13 amino acids. Trimming took 2 bases from V and 7 from J, leaving 8 bases between them. Per the germline V gene, CDR1 is SEHNR and CDR2 is FQNEAQ (reference sequence).

This TCR was sampled from a man between 65 and 80 years old with COVID-19, enrolled during active disease. The V and J genes are TRBV7-9 and TRBJ1-4; D perhaps matches TRBD1 (5 bases). The specimen sequenced was peripheral blood. CDR3 protein: CASSLRGIEKLFF. CDR3 bases: TGTGCCAGCAGCTTAAGGGGAATTGAAAAACTGTTTTTT. The entire variable domain, with the rest obtained from reference TRBV7-9 and TRBJ1-4, is as follows: DTGVSQNPRHKITKRGQNVTFRCDPISEHNRLYWYRQTLGQGPEFLTYFQNEAQLEKSRLLSDRFSAERPKGSFSTLEIQRTEQGDSAMYLCASSLRGIEKLFFGSGTQLSVL.